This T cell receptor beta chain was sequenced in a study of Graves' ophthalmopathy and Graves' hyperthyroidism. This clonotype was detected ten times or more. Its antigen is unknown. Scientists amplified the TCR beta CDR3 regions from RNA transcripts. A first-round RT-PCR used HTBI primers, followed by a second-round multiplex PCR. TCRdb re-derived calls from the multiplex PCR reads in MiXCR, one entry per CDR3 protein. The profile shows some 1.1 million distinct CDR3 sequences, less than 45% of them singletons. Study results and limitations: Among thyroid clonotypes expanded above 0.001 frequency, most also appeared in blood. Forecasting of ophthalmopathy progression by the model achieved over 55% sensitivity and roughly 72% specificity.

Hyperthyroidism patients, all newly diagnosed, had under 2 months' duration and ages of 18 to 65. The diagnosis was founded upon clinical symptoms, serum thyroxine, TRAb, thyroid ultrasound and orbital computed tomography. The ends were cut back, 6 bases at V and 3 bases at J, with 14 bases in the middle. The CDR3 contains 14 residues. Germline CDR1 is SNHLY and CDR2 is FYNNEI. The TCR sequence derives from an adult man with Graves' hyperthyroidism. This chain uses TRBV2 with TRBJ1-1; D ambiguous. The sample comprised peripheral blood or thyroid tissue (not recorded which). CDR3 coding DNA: TGTGCCAGCAGACTACCTCCAAGAGACACTGAAGCTTTCTTT. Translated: CASRLPPRDTEAFF.